The clone carrying this TCR beta chain has only a few counts. Antigen: not known. The CDR3 contains 14 residues. CDR1 is SGHTA, CDR2 FQGNSA, per germline. The V end was cut by 6 bases, the J end by 1 base, with 9 bases between. TCRdb re-derived calls from the reads in MiXCR, one entry per CDR3 protein. This sample has approximately 500,000 distinct CDR3 sequences; 33% occur once, and the top ten carry 17%. These data originate in a study of T cell repertoires in cytomegalovirus infection. The sample consisted of cultured PBMCs, taken from culture after CMV antigen stimulation. The V gene is TRBV7-2, the J gene TRBJ2-2; perhaps TRBD2 as D (6 bases). The sequence was collected from a human donor in good health (CMV status not recorded). Some clones in this sample may be carry-over from other donors' samples. As DNA, the CDR3 is TGTGCCAGCAGTAGAGCGGGGAACACCGGGGAGCTGTTTTTT. This codes for CASSRAGNTGELFF.